A selection of T cell receptor beta chains follows, all from one sample in a study of T-cell memory formation after mild COVID-19. MiXCR was run by TCRdb on the 5' RACE reads, yielding one entry per CDR3 protein. This sample carries about 160,000 distinct CDR3 sequences, roughly 30% of them seen once, and the ten largest clones take around 12%. Sequences were obtained from PBMCs or a T cell subset sorted from them (not recorded which). Receptors originate from an adult woman who had mild COVID-19 (a few samples of this study predate the infection). Cell type and time point are not known. The CDR3 runs from the conserved cysteine through the conserved F or W. The D gene is left open where the match is weak. Clone size is given for some rows only: seen once, a few or many times, or a class if the clone is expanded.

v_call	clone_size	j_call	d_call	cdr3_nt	cdr3_aa
TRBV4-2	-	TRBJ2-3	-	TGTGCCAGCAGCCAAGAGACGGGGGTCACAGATACGCAGTATTTT	CASSQETGVTDTQYF
TRBV3-1	-	TRBJ2-7	-	TGTGCCAGCAGCCAAGGAAGTCCCCCCTACGAGCAGTACTTC	CASSQGSPPYEQYF
TRBV7-2	-	TRBJ1-5	-	TGTGCCAGCAGCATCGGGACGGAATACAATCAGCCCCAGCATTTT	CASSIGTEYNQPQHF
TRBV18	few	TRBJ2-5	TRBD1	TGTGCCAGCTCACCAAGGACAGGGGGCGAAGAGACCCAGTACTTC	CASSPRTGGEETQYF
TRBV5-1	few	TRBJ1-1	-	TGCGCCAGCAGTCCGCCGGCCGTGTCGGGCACTGAAGCTTTCTTT	CASSPPAVSGTEAFF
TRBV5-6	-	TRBJ1-4	TRBD1	TGTGCCAGCAGCTTGGGGGGGACAGTGGCGCTGTTTTTT	CASSLGGTVALFF
TRBV5-1	few	TRBJ2-3	-	TGCGCCAGCAGCTCCGAGGGCAGCCCCACAGATACGCAGTATTTT	CASSSEGSPTDTQYF
TRBV7-9	few	TRBJ2-1	-	TGTGCCAGCACCGAGGGACACCAACGTTATGAGCAGTTCTTC	CASTEGHQRYEQFF
TRBV2	few	TRBJ2-1	TRBD2	TGTGCCAGCAGTGAATGGGAAGGGGAGGGGCGCGAGTTCGACAATGAGCAGTTCTTC	CASSEWEGEGREFDNEQFF
TRBV27	few	TRBJ1-2	TRBD1	TGTGCCAGCAGTTTAAAGGGGGCTAGCTATGGCTACACCTTC	CASSLKGASYGYTF
TRBV15	-	TRBJ1-5	-	TGTGCCACCAGCAGAGATTTGTGGGGCAATCAGCCCCAGCATTTT	CATSRDLWGNQPQHF
TRBV10-3	-	TRBJ2-1	TRBD1	TGTGCCATCAGTATGGGACAGGGAAACAATGAGCAGTTCTTC	CAISMGQGNNEQFF
TRBV2	-	TRBJ2-3	-	TGTGCCAGCAGTCCAACGCAGAGCACAGATACGCAGTATTTT	CASSPTQSTDTQYF
TRBV7-3	-	TRBJ2-3	-	TGTGCCAGCAGCTTAACCGGACGGATCACAGATACGCAGTATTTT	CASSLTGRITDTQYF
TRBV29-1	-	TRBJ1-2	-	TGCAGCGTTGAAACCCCACCGCTGGGAGGCGGCTACACCTTC	CSVETPPLGGGYTF
TRBV5-1	-	TRBJ2-1	-	TGCGCCAGCAGCCCCCTCCAGGGGACCGACTACAATGAGCAGTTCTTC	CASSPLQGTDYNEQFF
TRBV4-3	few	TRBJ2-1	TRBD2	TGCGCCAGCAGCCAAGAATCGAGCAGCGGGATGTACAATGAGCAGTTCTTC	CASSQESSSGMYNEQFF
TRBV4-1	-	TRBJ1-6	-	TGCGCCAGCAGCCCGGGACCGGGTTTGCATCCCCTCCACTTT	CASSPGPGLHPLHF
TRBV24-1	many	TRBJ1-2	-	TGTGCCACCAGTGAGCCGACAGGCTACTATGGCTACACCTTC	CATSEPTGYYGYTF
TRBV5-1	-	TRBJ2-3	TRBD2	TGCGCCAGCAGCCGGGGGGGGACCACAGATACGCAGTATTTT	CASSRGGTTDTQYF
TRBV5-4	-	TRBJ2-7	TRBD2	TGTGCCAGCAGCGAAGCGGGGGCCATCTACGAGCAGTACTTC	CASSEAGAIYEQYF
TRBV7-3	-	TRBJ2-5	-	TGTGCCAGCAGCTTTGGCCCCAGAGAGACCCAGTACTTC	CASSFGPRETQYF
TRBV4-2	few	TRBJ2-1	TRBD2	TGTGCCAGCAGCCATGTGGGGACTAGCAGCTCCTACAATGAGCAGTTCTTC	CASSHVGTSSSYNEQFF